This T cell receptor (beta chain) appears in the sequencing data of a study of monozygotic twins with cystic fibrosis. Study findings and constraints: Unrelated CF individuals shared fewer identical clonotypes than monozygotic CF twins. J usage was most co-twin-similar in 8 of 16 pairs, V in 13. In this small cohort, shared CDR3 numbers showed no association with age, concordance or disease severity. Low clonality (median about 0.0095) suggested a mostly naive repertoire.

On this clone itself: Its specificity is not known.

The CDR3 length is 15 residues. The germline V gene encodes CDR1 KGHSH and CDR2 LQKENI. The V end was cut by 3 bases, the J end by 7 bases, with 16 bases between. Profiled with immunoSEQ multiplex PCR; TCRdb holds only in-frame clones, not every one. This sample carries about 35,000 clones, 66% of them seen once, and the ten largest clones take approximately 0.81%. This chain connects TRBV18 to TRBJ2-1; D call uncertain. The sequenced sample was blood. The sequence came from a girl under 18 with cystic fibrosis. CDR3 protein: CASSPVGNPPNEQFF. As DNA, the CDR3 is TGTGCCAGCTCACCGGTTGGGAACCCGCCTAATGAGCAGTTCTTC.